This record concerns one TCR beta chain sequence. What it binds is not known. Libraries were prepared by immunoSEQ multiplex PCR; TCRdb keeps only in-frame clonotypes and omits some of them. The data contain around 1.6 million clones, around 98% of them seen just once; the ten biggest clones take up 0.4% to 0.45%. CDR1 and CDR2 (germline): SGHTA, FQGTGA. The CDR3 has 19 amino acids. V was shortened by 2 bases and J by 0 bases, with 21 bases between the two germline ends. The sample belongs to a study of shared clonotypes between healthy human individuals. Study-wide results and limits: Estimated richness was generally greater in naive than memory subsets.

V and J are TRBV7-3 and TRBJ2-3; no clear D gene. This receptor was obtained from a man in his thirties or forties in good health. The sequenced sample consisted of naive CD4+ T cells sorted from blood. The subset here: CD45RA+ positively selected. This CDR3 reads CASSLLRQTPDASTDTQYF. As DNA, the CDR3 is TGTGCCAGCAGCTTACTTCGGCAGACTCCAGACGCTAGCACAGATACGCAGTATTTT. Combining the CDR3 with reference TRBV7-3 and TRBJ2-3 gives the whole variable domain GAGVSQTPSNKVTEKGKYVELRCDPISGHTALYWYRQSLGQGPEFLIYFQGTGAADDSGLPNDRFFAVRPEGSVSTLKIQRTERGDSAVYLCASSLLRQTPDASTDTQYFGPGTRLTVL.